These 30 T cell receptor beta chains were sequenced from one sample in a study of T-cell memory formation after mild COVID-19. TCRdb reprocessed the 5' RACE reads via MiXCR and lists one record per CDR3 protein. The repertoire holds 470,000 or so distinct CDR3 sequences, with 20% as singletons. Sequenced input: PBMCs or a T cell subset sorted from them (not recorded which). The receptors stem from an adult woman who had mild COVID-19 (a few samples of this study predate the infection). Cell type and time point are not known.

To note about this clonotype: Sequence at one end of the junction differs from germline and may be a read error. The chain is built from TRBV5-1 and TRBJ2-1; 7 bases fit TRBD1. The CDR3 runs to 16 residues. The germline gives CDR1 SGHRS, CDR2 YFSETQ. CDR3: CASSLTPGTVYSEQFF. CDR3 bases: TGCGCCAGCAGCTTGACCCCCGGGACAGTTTACAGTGAGCAGTTCTTC.

This clonotype appeared a few times. The chain's CDR3 is CATSAPRTGYNEQFF. The CDR3 coding sequence is TGTGCCACCAGTGCCCCGCGGACAGGGTACAATGAGCAGTTCTTC. The chain couples TRBV24-1 to TRBJ2-1, with 8 bases fitting TRBD1. CDR1 KGHDR and CDR2 SFDVKD come from the germline V gene. The CDR3 runs to 15 residues. V gave up 5 bases and J gave up 4 bases; unmatched junction bases: 6.

This sequence joins TRBV25-1 and TRBJ1-4; 7 bases are shared with TRBD1. Germline V gene data show CDR1 as MGHDK and CDR2 as SYGVNS. This CDR3 is 15 amino acids long. V was pared by 2 bases and J by 6 bases, with 6 bases of the junction left unmatched. In nucleotides, the CDR3 is TGTGCCAGCAGTGAAGGGGGAACAGGGGATGAAAAACTGTTTTTT. Translating it yields CASSEGGTGDEKLFF.

This clonotype was seen only a few times. The genes are TRBV20-1 and TRBJ1-1, with no clear D. Germline CDR1 reads DFQATT; CDR2 reads SNEGSKA (reference sequence). This CDR3 has 11 amino acids. The DNA for the CDR3 is TGCAGGCAGATCATGAACACTGAAGCTTTCTTT. Translated, it gives CRQIMNTEAFF.

The chain is built from TRBV12-3 or TRBV12-4 and TRBJ2-7, with TRBD1 matching over 11 bases. There are 15 residues in the CDR3. Trimming took 6 bases from V and 6 from J; bases not matched to a gene: 10. The CDR3 nucleotides are TGTGCCAGCAGGGGACAGGGGGATCCCCTGGTCGAGCAGTACTTC. Translating it yields CASRGQGDPLVEQYF.

In this sample, this clonotype turned up a few times. The chain links TRBV4-3 to TRBJ2-1; D might be TRBD2 (5 bases). Looked up from germline, CDR1 is LGHNA and CDR2 is YSLEER. CDR3 size: 14 residues. V was clipped by 4 bases and J by 12 bases, with 19 bases between them. CDR3 coding DNA: TGCGCCAGCAGCCGGGAGCCCAGCAGGTTTTCGCAGTTCTTC. Protein product: CASSREPSRFSQFF.

The chain combines TRBV5-1 with TRBJ2-2, with D tentatively TRBD1 (5 bases). This CDR3 is 13 amino acids long. The V gene lost 0 bases and the J gene lost 7 bases, with 7 bases spanning the gap. Germline V gene sequence: CDR1 SGHRS, CDR2 YFSETQ. Here the CDR3 DNA reads TGCGCCAGCAGCTTGGAAGGGGTCGGGGAGCTGTTTTTT. It translates to CASSLEGVGELFF.

The chain combines TRBV6-5 with TRBJ2-7; perhaps D is TRBD1 or TRBD2 (5 bases each). The CDR3 contains 11 residues. V lost 8 bases and J lost 5, with 10 bases in between. Germline V gives CDR1 MNHEY, CDR2 SVGAGI. The chain's CDR3 is CASAQGDEQYF. CDR3 in DNA: TGTGCCAGCGCTCAGGGAGACGAGCAGTACTTC.

There are a few counts of this clonotype. V usage is TRBV20-1 and J usage is TRBJ2-1; 8 nucleotides align to TRBD2. From germline, CDR1 is DFQATT and CDR2 SNEGSKA (reference sequence). This CDR3 is 19 amino acids long. J lost 0 bases, V lost 5 bases, and 18 bases had no gene match. In nucleotides, the CDR3 is TGCAGTGCTCCCCGCGGAGTAGTAGCGGGGTACAACTCCTACAATGAGCAGTTCTTC. Its protein product is CSAPRGVVAGYNSYNEQFF.

The genes are TRBV29-1 and TRBJ2-1; TRBD1 agrees at 9 bases. Losses at the gene ends were 5 bases for V and 8 bases for J; bases not matched to a gene: 7. From germline, CDR1 is SQVTM and CDR2 ANQGSEA. The CDR3 has 13 amino acids. CDR3 DNA sequence: TGCAGCGTTAGGACAGGGGAGAGTCATGAGCAGTTCTTC. Its translation: CSVRTGESHEQFF.

This clonotype was found a few times. One junction end does not reproduce the germline sequence, and a read error may be involved. The rearrangement links TRBV7-9 to TRBJ2-7; no clear D. Germline values: CDR1 SEHNR, CDR2 FQNEAQ (reference sequence). This CDR3 comprises 12 residues. Here the CDR3 reads CASSLSSHEQYF. CDR3 DNA sequence: TGTGCCAGCAGCTTATCCTCCCACGAGCAGTACTTC.

The chain employs TRBV5-1 and TRBJ2-3; D perhaps matches TRBD1 (6 bases). Trimming stripped 0 bases from V and 0 bases from J, with 8 bases between. CDR3 size: 15 residues. Looked up from germline, CDR1 is SGHRS and CDR2 is YFSETQ. Here the CDR3 DNA reads TGCGCCAGCAGCTTGGGGGGGCGTAGCACAGATACGCAGTATTTT. It encodes CASSLGGRSTDTQYF.

This clonotype has just a few counts. The rearrangement joins TRBV5-1 to TRBJ2-7, with D possibly TRBD2 on 6 matching bases. CDR1 and CDR2 from the germline V gene are SGHRS and YFSETQ. CDR3 size: 13 residues. Trimming stripped 5 bases from V and 6 bases from J, with 15 bases between. CDR3 coding DNA: TGCGCCAGCAGGGCGCCCGGGAGTTCCGAGCAGTACTTC. It is translated as CASRAPGSSEQYF.

This clonotype occurred a few times. The CDR3 spells CASSHGGASTDTQYF. CDR3 bases: TGTGCCAGCAGCCACGGGGGTGCTAGCACAGATACGCAGTATTTT. V and J are TRBV3-1 and TRBJ2-3; weak D call: TRBD2 (6 bases). The V gene's germline CDR1 is LGHDT and CDR2 YNNKEL (reference sequence). The CDR3 totals 15 residues. The V gene lost 3 bases and the J gene lost 0 bases, with 10 bases spanning the gap.

This clonotype was seen repeatedly, ten times or more. The chain recombines TRBV2 with TRBJ2-1; 11 bases agree with TRBD2. Germline CDR1 is SNHLY and CDR2 is FYNNEI. Germline trimming cut 3 bases from V and 3 bases from J; bases unmatched to any gene: 1. CDR3 length: 15 amino acids. In DNA form, the CDR3 reads TGTGCCAGCAGTGATGGGACTAGCGGCTACAATGAGCAGTTCTTC. Its translation is CASSDGTSGYNEQFF. The full variable domain, rest sourced from reference TRBV2 and TRBJ2-1, is EPEVTQTPSHQVTQMGQEVILRCVPISNHLYFYWYRQILGQKVEFLVSFYNNEISEKSEIFDDQFSVERPDGSNFTLKIRSTKLEDSAMYFCASSDGTSGYNEQFFGPGTRLTVL.

This clonotype showed up just a few times. V is TRBV9 and J is TRBJ2-2; D not resolved. Between the trimmed V and J ends, which lost 5 bases and 7 bases, there was a span of 6 bases. CDR1 and CDR2 (germline): SGDLS, YYNGEE. The CDR3 consists of 11 residues. CDR3 amino acids: CASRSDGELFF. In nucleotides, the CDR3 is TGTGCCAGCAGGTCAGACGGGGAGCTGTTTTTT.

Many counts were recorded for this clonotype. The chain recombines TRBV9 with TRBJ2-1, with D perhaps TRBD2 (5 bases). Trimming left V 4 bases short and J 9 bases short, with 14 bases between. CDR3 length equals 13 residues. In germline, CDR1 is SGDLS, CDR2 YYNGEE. CDR3 sequence: CASSPTMAGEQFF. The CDR3 DNA sequence: TGTGCCAGCAGCCCGACGATGGCGGGTGAGCAGTTCTTC.

The rearrangement links TRBV18 to TRBJ2-1; 12 bases map to TRBD2. The CDR3 covers 16 residues. Germline V CDR1 and CDR2: KGHSH, LQKENI. With 6 bases clipped from V and 5 bases from J, the junction kept 8 bases outside the gene matches. The CDR3 bases are TGTGCCAGCTCTCGCCTACTAGCGGGAGGCCACAATGAGCAGTTCTTC. It specifies CASSRLLAGGHNEQFF.

This clonotype occurred a few times. The chain links TRBV30 to TRBJ1-5; D is ambiguous. V lost 4 bases and J 2 bases, leaving 6 bases between the germline ends. The CDR3 totals 12 residues. Germline CDR1 is GTSNPN and CDR2 is SVGIG (reference sequence). CDR3 nucleotide sequence: TGTGCCTGGACAGAGGGCAATCAGCCCCAGCATTTT. As protein: CAWTEGNQPQHF.

This clonotype was observed a few times. This chain uses TRBV20-1 with TRBJ2-1, with 7 bases lining up with TRBD2. V lost 5 bases and J lost 2; bases outside the gene matches: 9. The CDR3 has 15 residues. Germline CDR1 is DFQATT and CDR2 is SNEGSKA (reference sequence). The CDR3 sequence is CSAPKGGSAYNEQFF. The CDR3 DNA follows: TGCAGTGCTCCGAAAGGCGGGAGCGCCTACAATGAGCAGTTCTTC.

The genes are TRBV20-1 and TRBJ2-3, with D unresolved. The germline V gene has CDR1 DFQATT and CDR2 SNEGSKA (reference sequence). Trimming stripped 0 bases from V and 3 bases from J, with 16 bases between. The CDR3 spans 16 residues. The CDR3 sequence is CSARDLPRAPTDTQYF. The CDR3 nucleotides read TGCAGTGCTAGAGATCTACCCCGAGCGCCAACAGATACGCAGTATTTT.

There are a few counts of this clonotype. The gene calls are TRBV6-2 or TRBV6-3 and TRBJ2-1; D is uncertain. Trimming cost V 2 bases and J 10 bases, with 9 bases left between them. Germline V lookup: CDR1 MNHEY, CDR2 SVGEGT. This CDR3 contains 12 residues. CDR3 protein: CASSYGVREQFF. In nucleotides, the CDR3 is TGTGCCAGCAGTTACGGCGTCAGGGAGCAGTTCTTC.

This clonotype was seen ten or more times. The rearrangement uses TRBV12-3 or TRBV12-4 and TRBJ2-1, with 10 bases lining up with TRBD2. The CDR3 length is 15 residues. V lost 3 bases, J lost 7 bases, and 6 bases stayed unmatched. CDR3 amino acids: CASSLPSGSKNEQFF. The CDR3 nucleotides read TGTGCCAGCAGTTTGCCTAGCGGGAGTAAGAATGAGCAGTTCTTC.

Only a few counts were recorded for this clonotype. This chain links TRBV11-2 with TRBJ2-2; unclear D gene. Per germline, CDR1 SGHAT and CDR2 FQNNGV. This CDR3 contains 15 residues. V lost 1 base to trimming and J lost 0 bases, with 6 bases between them. The CDR3 reads CASSLAYSNTGELFF. CDR3 DNA: TGTGCCAGCAGCTTAGCGTACTCGAACACCGGGGAGCTGTTTTTT. The variable domain in full, completed from reference TRBV11-2 and TRBJ2-2, reads EAGVAQSPRYKIIEKRQSVAFWCNPISGHATLYWYQQILGQGPKLLIQFQNNGVVDDSQLPKDRFSAERLKGVDSTLKIQPAKLEDSAVYLCASSLAYSNTGELFFGEGSRLTVL.

The gene calls are TRBV24-1 and TRBJ2-7; D remains unclear. The CDR3 is made up of 11 amino acids. Deletions cut 3 bases from V and 6 bases from J, with 5 bases between. The germline V gene encodes CDR1 KGHDR and CDR2 SFDVKD. The CDR3 loop is CATSDVSEQYF. Written as DNA, the CDR3 is TGTGCCACCAGTGATGTTTCCGAGCAGTACTTC.

The chain employs TRBV9 and TRBJ2-7; D is perhaps TRBD2 (6 bases). Trimming cost V 0 bases and J 2 bases, with 12 bases left between them. This CDR3 has 15 residues. Germline assignment: CDR1 SGDLS and CDR2 YYNGEE. The CDR3 here is CASSVAGTRTYEQYF. The DNA of the CDR3 is TGTGCCAGCAGCGTAGCGGGGACTCGTACCTACGAGCAGTACTTC.

This clonotype was seen a handful of times. The gene calls are TRBV25-1 and TRBJ2-3, with TRBD2 matching over 15 bases. After removal of 8 bases from V and 5 bases from J, the junction contained 17 bases not matched to a gene. This CDR3 has 19 residues. Germline V lookup: CDR1 MGHDK, CDR2 SYGVNS. CDR3 bases: TGTGCCAGCGCGATTACTATGCCCGGACTAGCGGGAGGGGAAGATACGCAGTATTTT. Its protein product is CASAITMPGLAGGEDTQYF.

This clonotype was detected a few times. The V call is TRBV28, the J call TRBJ1-1, with 11 bases aligning to TRBD1. The CDR3 extends over 16 amino acids. V lost 5 bases, J lost 3 bases, and 8 bases stayed unmatched. Germline V lookup: CDR1 MDHEN, CDR2 SYDVKM. DNA of the CDR3: TGTGCCAGCAGTCAGCGGACAGGGGGCGCGGACACTGAAGCTTTCTTT. This codes for CASSQRTGGADTEAFF.

The V gene is TRBV20-1, the J gene TRBJ2-3; either TRBD1 or TRBD2 may fit D (5 bases each). V gave up 2 bases and J gave up 2 bases, with 11 bases separating them. The CDR3 has 14 amino acids. The germline gives CDR1 DFQATT, CDR2 SNEGSKA (reference sequence). CDR3 in DNA: TGCAGTGCTAGACAGGGAGAACTCACAGATACGCAGTATTTT. Amino acids: CSARQGELTDTQYF.

The chain combines TRBV12-3 or TRBV12-4 with TRBJ2-2; D remains unclear. Trimming took 4 bases from V and 4 from J, leaving 7 bases between them. The CDR3 contains 13 residues. CDR3 sequence: CASSSWSTGELFF. CDR3 nucleotide sequence: TGTGCCAGCAGTTCCTGGAGCACCGGGGAGCTGTTTTTT.